This T cell receptor beta chain emerged from a study of response to subunit inactivated influenza vaccine. Overall study findings and caveats: Authors proposed each seasonal influenza vaccination draws in few new T cells.

This clonotype was counted at least ten times. The antigen remains undetermined. The germline CDR1 and CDR2 sequences are SGHTA and FQGTGA. Trimming cost V 0 bases and J 3 bases, with 11 bases left between them. This CDR3 comprises 15 residues. TCRdb itself ran the RT-PCR reads through MiXCR, one entry per CDR3 protein. The table has roughly 760,000 distinct CDR3 sequences, over 20% seen once; the top ten hold more than 8.5%. The receptor was isolated from a man aged 50-59 years who received an inactivated influenza vaccine. The rearrangement joins TRBV7-3 to TRBJ1-2; D perhaps matches TRBD1 (6 bases). This sample comprised PBMCs from blood, obtained 5 days after vaccination. CDR3 loop: CASSLTAGDDYGYTF. CDR3 sequence (DNA): TGTGCCAGCAGCTTAACGGCAGGGGACGACTATGGCTACACCTTC.